This T cell receptor beta chain was sequenced for a study of early T cells in non-severe SARS-CoV-2 infection. As part of library construction, unique molecular identifiers were attached to individual cDNA molecules. TCRdb redid the calling of the 5' RACE reads with MiXCR, one entry per CDR3 protein. The sample records about 70,000 distinct CDR3 sequences, less than 12% being singletons. Concerning this clonotype: What it binds is unknown.

The CDR3 has 16 residues. Germline V gene data show CDR1 as SNHLY and CDR2 as FYNNEI. V shed 6 bases, J shed 2 bases, and the junction held 10 bases outside the gene matches. General observations from the study: The matching step, a VDJdb search, favored anti-spike CD8 responses and missed private and CD4 specificities.

The source material was whole blood, sampled at baseline. The receptor's source is an adult who was a healthcare worker with PCR-confirmed SARS-CoV-2 infection or an uninfected control (not recorded which). This chain uses TRBV2 with TRBJ1-5; TRBD1 aligns across 7 bases. CDR3 sequence: CASRSSGGFGNQPQHF. In DNA form, the CDR3 reads TGTGCCAGCAGGTCTTCAGGGGGATTCGGCAATCAGCCCCAGCATTTT.